The 5 T cell receptor beta chains below come from one sample, sequenced in a study of Graves' ophthalmopathy and Graves' hyperthyroidism. RNA served as the template for amplifying TCR beta CDR3 regions. Following a first-round RT-PCR that used HTBI primers, a second-round multiplex PCR was carried out. TCRdb passed the multiplex PCR reads through MiXCR, listing each CDR3 protein once. The sample gives fewer than 400,000 distinct CDR3 sequences, about a sixth of which show up once; 1.6% is in the top ten. The sequencing sample was made of peripheral blood. The receptors come from a woman under 30 with Graves' ophthalmopathy.

This clonotype was recorded many times. A much larger clone differs from this one at a single base, so this may be a read error. The chain carries TRBV7-2 and TRBJ2-6, with D unclear. The CDR3 length is 13 residues. CDR1 is SGHTA and CDR2 is FQGNSA in the germline V gene. V gave up 3 bases and J gave up 3 bases, with 3 bases separating them. As DNA, the CDR3 is TGTGCCAGCAGCTTCGGTGGGGCCAACGTCCTGACTTTC. Encoded protein: CASSFGGANVLTF.

This clonotype appeared many times. The V gene is TRBV6-5, the J gene TRBJ1-2; no definite D call. Per the germline V gene, CDR1 is MNHEY and CDR2 is SVGAGI. Trimming removed 2 bases from V and 2 bases from J, with 12 bases in between. This CDR3 has 15 residues. Here the CDR3 DNA reads TGTGCCAGCAGTTACGGGAGGGCTCCGAACTATGGCTACACCTTC. Translated: CASSYGRAPNYGYTF.

V is TRBV30 and J is TRBJ1-1; D is unclear. V lost 0 bases, J lost 2 bases, and 10 bases lay in between. This CDR3 has 14 residues. The germline V gene encodes CDR1 GTSNPN and CDR2 SVGIG (reference sequence). The CDR3: CAWSVLDLNTEAFF. CDR3 nucleotides: TGTGCCTGGAGTGTACTCGACCTTAACACTGAAGCTTTCTTT.

CDR3 in amino acids: CASAYQGYGYTF. CDR3 bases: TGTGCCAGCGCGTACCAGGGCTATGGCTACACCTTC. V gene TRBV19 combines with J gene TRBJ1-2, with D possibly TRBD1 on 5 matching bases. CDR3 length equals 12 residues. Trimming left V 9 bases short and J 4 bases short, with 12 bases between. The V gene's germline CDR1 is LNHDA and CDR2 SQIVND (reference sequence).

The J gene is TRBJ2-7, the V gene TRBV6-1; TRBD1 matches at 7 bases. Losses at the gene ends were 2 bases for V and 3 bases for J; bases not matched to a gene: 10. CDR3 length: 16 amino acids. Germline assignment: CDR1 MNHNS and CDR2 SASEGT. CDR3 loop: CASSEISRGNFYEQYF. For the CDR3, the DNA is TGTGCCAGCAGTGAAATTAGCAGGGGGAACTTCTACGAGCAGTACTTC.